These 2 T cell receptor beta chains originate from one sample sequenced in a study of cytotoxic CD8 clonotypes in ibrutinib-treated CLL (dated by TCRdb to 2020 to 2023). This specimen's time point label, interpreted: 12 months on ibrutinib. The library came from the immunoSEQ multiplex PCR assay. TCRdb holds this immuneACCESS table with in-frame rearrangements only. Some clones are missing; in checked studies, unresolved V genes explain under half, and the rest has no known cause. The sample table contains just under 70,000 clones; only one count was recorded for about 64% of them. The ten largest clonotypes hold under 6% of the sample. Sequencing used PBMCs, obtained after 12 months of ibrutinib treatment. These receptors were collected from a human donor with chronic lymphocytic leukemia.

V is TRBV7-9 and J is TRBJ1-2, with D perhaps matching TRBD1 (6 bases). Deletions cut 2 bases from V and 3 bases from J, with 13 bases between. Germline V CDR1 and CDR2: SEHNR, FQNEAQ (reference sequence). The CDR3 sequence is 15 residues long. The CDR3 coding sequence is TGTGCCAGCAGCTTAAGAGCCAGGGGTGACTATGGCTACACCTTC. It codes for CASSLRARGDYGYTF.

The chain links TRBV23-1 to TRBJ2-7, with TRBD1 matching 10 bases. TRBV23-1 carries the ORF label, with uncertain function. V lost 6 bases and J lost 0; bases outside the gene matches: 14. The CDR3 loop spans 18 amino acids. Written as DNA, the CDR3 is TGCGCCAGCAGCGTTAAACCGGGACAGGGGAAATTCTCCTACGAGCAGTACTTC. Translated, it gives CASSVKPGQGKFSYEQYF.